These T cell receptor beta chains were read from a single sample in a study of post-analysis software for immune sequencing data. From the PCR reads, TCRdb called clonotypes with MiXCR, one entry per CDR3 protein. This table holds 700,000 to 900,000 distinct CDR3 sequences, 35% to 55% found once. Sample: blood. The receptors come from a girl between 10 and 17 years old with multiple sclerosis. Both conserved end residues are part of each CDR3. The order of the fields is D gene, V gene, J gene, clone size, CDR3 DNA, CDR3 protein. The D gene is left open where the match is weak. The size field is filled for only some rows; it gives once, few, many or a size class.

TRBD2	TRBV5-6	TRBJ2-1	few	TGTGCCAGCAGCTTCGGGAGGAGAGATGAGCAGTTCTTC	CASSFGRRDEQFF
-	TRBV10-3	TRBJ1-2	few	TGTGCCATCAGTGAGGGGTCAGACCGGCCCTCAGGCTACACCTTC	CAISEGSDRPSGYTF
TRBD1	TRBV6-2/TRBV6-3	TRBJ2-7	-	TGTGCCAGCACCGGAGACAGGGTTCGCGAGCAGTACTTC	CASTGDRVREQYF
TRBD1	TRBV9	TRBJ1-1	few	TGTGCCAGCAGCGTCTCCCCAGACAGGGGGGAAGCTTTCTTT	CASSVSPDRGEAFF
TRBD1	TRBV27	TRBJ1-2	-	TGTGCCAGCAGTAAGCGGACAGGGGTCTATGGCTACACCTTC	CASSKRTGVYGYTF
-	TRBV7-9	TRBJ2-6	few	TGTGCCAGCAGCCCACTTAGTTCCGCAGGTGGGGCCAACGTCCTGACTTTC	CASSPLSSAGGANVLTF
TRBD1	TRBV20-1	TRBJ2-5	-	TGCAGTGCTACCAGGGACAGCAAACAAGAGACCCAGTACTTC	CSATRDSKQETQYF
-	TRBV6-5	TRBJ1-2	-	TGTGCCAGCAGTTACGGGGGCCGGAATGGCTACACCTTC	CASSYGGRNGYTF
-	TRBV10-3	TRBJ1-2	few	TGTGCCATCAGTGAGTCGAAGAAAGACTATGGCTACACCTTC	CAISESKKDYGYTF
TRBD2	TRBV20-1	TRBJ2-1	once	TGCAGTGCCCCAAGCCCTAGCGGGGACTACAATGAGCAGTTCTTC	CSAPSPSGDYNEQFF
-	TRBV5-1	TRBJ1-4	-	TGCGCCAGCAGCTTCCAGGGTGGAGAAAAACTGTTTTTT	CASSFQGGEKLFF
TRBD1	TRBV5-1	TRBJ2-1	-	TGCGCCAGCAGCGCAGGGACAGTTAGCTACAATGAGCAGTTCTTC	CASSAGTVSYNEQFF
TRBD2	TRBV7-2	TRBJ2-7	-	TGTGCCAGCAGCTTAATGCTAGCGGGAGATGTGTACTTC	CASSLMLAGDVYF